This T cell receptor beta chain was observed in a study of blood T cell repertoires in COVID-19. Sequencing was performed with immunoSEQ multiplex PCR; in TCRdb, only in-frame clones are kept and a portion is missing. The sample holds roughly 150,000 clones, about four fifths seen once. The clonotype originates from a human donor with acute or convalescent COVID-19. The donor label of this sample is uncertain. The sample consisted of peripheral blood.

CDR3 nucleotide sequence: TGTGCCAGCAGTGATGTTCTCAGTAATCAAGAGACCCAGTACTTC. Translation: CASSDVLSNQETQYF. This chain connects TRBV2 to TRBJ2-5; the D is unclear. Between the trimmed V and J ends, which lost 3 bases and 2 bases, there was a span of 13 bases. Germline V gene lookup returns CDR1 SNHLY and CDR2 FYNNEI. The CDR3 covers 15 residues.